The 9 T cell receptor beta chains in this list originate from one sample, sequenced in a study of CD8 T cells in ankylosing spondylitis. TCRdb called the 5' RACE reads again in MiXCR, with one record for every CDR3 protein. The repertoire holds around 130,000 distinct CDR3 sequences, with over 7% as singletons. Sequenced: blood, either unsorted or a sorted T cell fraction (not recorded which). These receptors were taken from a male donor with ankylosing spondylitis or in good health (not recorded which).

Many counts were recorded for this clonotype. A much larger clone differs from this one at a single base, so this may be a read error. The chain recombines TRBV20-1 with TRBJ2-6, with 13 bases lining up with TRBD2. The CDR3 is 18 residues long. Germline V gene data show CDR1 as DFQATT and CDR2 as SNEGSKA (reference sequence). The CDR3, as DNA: TGCAGTGCTAGAGGGACTAGCGGGAGTTCCTCTGGGGCCAACGGCCTGACTTTC. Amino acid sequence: CSARGTSGSSSGANGLTF.

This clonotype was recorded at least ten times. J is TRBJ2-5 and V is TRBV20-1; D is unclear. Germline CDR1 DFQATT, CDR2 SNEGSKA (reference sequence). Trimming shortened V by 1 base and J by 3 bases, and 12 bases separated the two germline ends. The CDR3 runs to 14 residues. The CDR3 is CSARGWLHKETQYF. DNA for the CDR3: TGCAGTGCTAGAGGTTGGCTGCACAAAGAGACCCAGTACTTC.

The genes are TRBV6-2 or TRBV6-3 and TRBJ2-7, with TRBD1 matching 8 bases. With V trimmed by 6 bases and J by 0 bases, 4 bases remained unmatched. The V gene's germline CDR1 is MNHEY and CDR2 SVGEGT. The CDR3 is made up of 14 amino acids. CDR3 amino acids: CASSTDRDSYEQYF. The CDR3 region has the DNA TGTGCCAGCAGCACGGACAGGGACTCCTACGAGCAGTACTTC.

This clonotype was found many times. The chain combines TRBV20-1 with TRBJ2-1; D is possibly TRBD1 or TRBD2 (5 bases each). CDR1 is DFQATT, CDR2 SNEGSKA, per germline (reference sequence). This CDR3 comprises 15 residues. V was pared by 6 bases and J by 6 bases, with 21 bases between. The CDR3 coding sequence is TGCAGTGCAAGGGACGGTACGACCCAAGGCAATGAGCAGTTCTTC. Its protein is CSARDGTTQGNEQFF.

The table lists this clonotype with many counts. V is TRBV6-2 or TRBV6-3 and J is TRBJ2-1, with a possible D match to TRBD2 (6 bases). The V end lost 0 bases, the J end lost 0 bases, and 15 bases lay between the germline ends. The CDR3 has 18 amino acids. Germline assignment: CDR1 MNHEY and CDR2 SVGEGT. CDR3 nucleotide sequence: TGTGCCAGCAGTTACTCGACTCGGGGGACGAGCTCCTACAATGAGCAGTTCTTC. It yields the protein CASSYSTRGTSSYNEQFF.

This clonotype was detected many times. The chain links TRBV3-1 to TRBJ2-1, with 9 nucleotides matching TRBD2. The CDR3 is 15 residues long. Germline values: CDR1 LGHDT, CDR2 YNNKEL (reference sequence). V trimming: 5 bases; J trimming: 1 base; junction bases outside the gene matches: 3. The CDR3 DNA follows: TGTGCCAGCAGCTACGGACTAGCGTCCTACAATGAGCAGTTCTTC. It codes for CASSYGLASYNEQFF.

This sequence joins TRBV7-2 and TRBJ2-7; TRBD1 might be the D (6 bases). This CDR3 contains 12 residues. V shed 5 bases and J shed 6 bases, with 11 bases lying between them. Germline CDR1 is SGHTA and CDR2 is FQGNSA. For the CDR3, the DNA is TGTGCCAGCAGCGGCAGGGGCTTCGAGCAGTACTTC. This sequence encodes CASSGRGFEQYF.

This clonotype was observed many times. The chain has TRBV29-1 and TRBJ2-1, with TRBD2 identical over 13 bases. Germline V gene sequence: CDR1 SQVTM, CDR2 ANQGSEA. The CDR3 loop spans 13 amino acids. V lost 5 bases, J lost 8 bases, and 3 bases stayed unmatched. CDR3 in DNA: TGCAGCGTTACTAGCGGGAGGGCCGATGAGCAGTTCTTC. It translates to CSVTSGRADEQFF.

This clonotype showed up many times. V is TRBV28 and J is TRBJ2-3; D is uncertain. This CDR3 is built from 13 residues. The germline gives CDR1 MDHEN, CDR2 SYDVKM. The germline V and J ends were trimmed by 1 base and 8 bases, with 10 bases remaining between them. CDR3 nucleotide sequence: TGTGCCAGCAGTTTATTGGAACGGAGTACGCAGTATTTT. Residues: CASSLLERSTQYF. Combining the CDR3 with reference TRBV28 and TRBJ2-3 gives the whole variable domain DVKVTQSSRYLVKRTGEKVFLECVQDMDHENMFWYRQDPGLGLRLIYFSYDVKMKEKGDIPEGYSVSREKKERFSLILESASTNQTSMYLCASSLLERSTQYFGPGTRLTVL.